A selection of T cell receptor beta chains follows, all from one sample in a study of T cell responses to AZD1222 COVID-19 vaccine. Sequencing used immunoSEQ multiplex PCR; TCRdb keeps in-frame clones, though not all of them. The profile shows about 140,000 clones, roughly 89% of them singletons. The sequenced sample was peripheral blood, obtained on day 0 of AZD1222 vaccination. These receptors all come from an adult in good health. Both conserved end residues are part of each CDR3. Each record gives: D gene, V gene, clone size, J gene, CDR3 DNA, CDR3 protein. D genes are given only for firm matches. Size tells how often a clone was seen (once, few, many) or the class of an expanded clone, and some rows leave it out.

>NA|TRBV2|NA|TRBJ1-2
TGTGCCAGCAGTCTACAGGGCTGGGGCTACACCTTC
CASSLQGWGYTF
>NA|TRBV7-9|NA|TRBJ1-6
TGTGCCAGCAGACAAACGGAGAGTTCACCCCTCCACTTT
CASRQTESSPLHF
>NA|TRBV5-1|NA|TRBJ1-2
TGCGCCAGCAGCACTGACGGTACCTATGGCTACACCTTC
CASSTDGTYGYTF
>TRBD1|TRBV29-1|NA|TRBJ2-5
TGCAGCGCCGCTGGCCTCGCTGACAGGGGCCAAGAGACCCAGTACTTC
CSAAGLADRGQETQYF
>TRBD2|TRBV28|NA|TRBJ2-1
TGTGCCAGCACTCTACTAGCGGGAGCGGCGGATGAGCAGTTCTTC
CASTLLAGAADEQFF
>TRBD2|TRBV11-2|NA|TRBJ2-1
TGTGCCAGCAGGGGACTAGCGGGAGAACTTATCTCCTACAATGAGCAGTTCTTC
CASRGLAGELISYNEQFF
>NA|TRBV19|NA|TRBJ2-5
TGTGCCAGTAGTACCAAAGAAGAGACCCAGTACTTC
CASSTKEETQYF
>NA|TRBV14|once|TRBJ2-3
TGTGCCAGCAGCGCCCACAGGGCCGATACGCAGTATTTT
CASSAHRADTQYF
>NA|TRBV29-1|NA|TRBJ1-2
TGCAGCGTTCAGGCAGGGCCCGAAGCGAAAATGGGAGACTATGGCTACACCTTC
CSVQAGPEAKMGDYGYTF
>NA|TRBV3-1/TRBV3-2|NA|TRBJ1-5
TGTGCCAGCAGTCAAGGGACTTATAGCAATCAGCCCCAGCATTTT
CASSQGTYSNQPQHF
>NA|TRBV28|NA|TRBJ1-1
TGTGCCAGCAGTTTACTGCAGGTTATGAACACTGAAGCTTTCTTT
CASSLLQVMNTEAFF
>TRBD2|TRBV19|NA|TRBJ2-7
TGTGCCAGTAGTTCCCCGGGACTAGCGGTCTACGAGCAGTACTTC
CASSSPGLAVYEQYF
>NA|TRBV5-6|NA|TRBJ2-5
TGTGCCAGCAGTTACCGGGGTGAGCAAGAGACCCAGTACTTC
CASSYRGEQETQYF
>NA|TRBV18|NA|TRBJ2-1
TGTGCCAGCTCCTCTATCCTTGAGCAGTTCTTC
CASSSILEQFF
>TRBD2|TRBV27|NA|TRBJ2-7
TGTGCCAGCAGTTTATCGATGTTGGGACTAAGGTACGAGCAGTACTTC
CASSLSMLGLRYEQYF
>TRBD1|TRBV5-1|NA|TRBJ2-2
TGCGCCAGCAGCTTGGACAGGGGGAACACCGGGGAGCTGTTTTTT
CASSLDRGNTGELFF
>TRBD1|TRBV28|once|TRBJ2-2
TGTGCCAGCAGCTACAGGGGTTGGAGCACCGGGGAGCTGTTTTTT
CASSYRGWSTGELFF
>TRBD1|TRBV28|NA|TRBJ2-5
TGTGCCAGCAGTTCGACAGGGGTTTGGGAGACCCAGTACTTC
CASSSTGVWETQYF
>TRBD2|TRBV24-1|NA|TRBJ2-2
TGTGCCACCAGTGACTACCCGGGACTAGCGGGGGGGCCCGGTCGATACACCGGGGAGCTGTTTTTT
CATSDYPGLAGGPGRYTGELFF
>TRBD1|TRBV7-8|NA|TRBJ1-4
TGTGCCAGCAGTTCGACTCGCCGGGACAGGCTTAATGAAAAACTGTTTTTT
CASSSTRRDRLNEKLFF
>NA|TRBV18|NA|TRBJ1-2
TGTGCCAGCTCACCACCGGGAGGGACTAACTATGGCTACACCTTC
CASSPPGGTNYGYTF
>TRBD1|TRBV6-5|NA|TRBJ1-4
TGTGCCAGCAGTCCGACAGGGGGAGGTGAAAAACTGTTTTTT
CASSPTGGGEKLFF
>NA|TRBV4-1|NA|TRBJ2-1
TGCGCCAGCAGCCAAAGGGCGGTCCCTAGGGTCGGAGACAATGAGCAGTTCTTC
CASSQRAVPRVGDNEQFF
>NA|TRBV12-5|NA|TRBJ2-3
TGTGCTAGTGGTTTGGGGACTAGCACAGATACGCAGTATTTT
CASGLGTSTDTQYF
>TRBD1|TRBV6-5|NA|TRBJ1-2
TGTGCCAGCAGCCTCACAGGGGGCAATGGCTACACCTTC
CASSLTGGNGYTF
>TRBD2|TRBV19|NA|TRBJ2-7
TGTGCCAGTAGTATAGGTACTAGCGGGAGATACGAGCAGTACTTC
CASSIGTSGRYEQYF
>TRBD2|TRBV19|NA|TRBJ2-1
TGTGCCAGTAGTCTGGGAAGTAGCGGGAGGTCTGAGCAGTTCTTC
CASSLGSSGRSEQFF
>NA|TRBV10-3|NA|TRBJ2-7
TGTGCCACTTTATCTGGGGTCGAGCAGTACTTC
CATLSGVEQYF
>NA|TRBV5-1|NA|TRBJ2-7
TGCGCCAGTAGCCGTGTGGGGGGATACGAGCAGTACTTC
CASSRVGGYEQYF
>NA|TRBV7-2|NA|TRBJ2-1
TGTGCCAGCAGCTTAGGGTCTAGCCGCAATGAGCAGTTCTTC
CASSLGSSRNEQFF
>NA|TRBV28|NA|TRBJ2-1
TGTGCCAGCAGGTGGGACAAAAGATCCTACAATGAGCAGTTCTTC
CASRWDKRSYNEQFF
>TRBD2|TRBV7-9|NA|TRBJ2-1
TGTGCCAGCAGGCGGACTAGCGGGGGGAGCTCCTACAATGAGCAGTTCTTC
CASRRTSGGSSYNEQFF
>NA|TRBV7-2|NA|TRBJ2-5
TGTGCCAGCAGCTCCGGGAGTAAAGAGACCCAGTACTTC
CASSSGSKETQYF
>TRBD1|TRBV5-4|NA|TRBJ1-1
TGTGCCAGCAGCTGGGGGGACAGCGCTGAAGCTTTCTTT
CASSWGDSAEAFF
>NA|TRBV19|NA|TRBJ2-1
TGTGCCAGTAGTATGGGGTCGCTAGAATGGATTCGAAATGAGCAGTTCTTC
CASSMGSLEWIRNEQFF
>TRBD1|TRBV7-2|NA|TRBJ1-5
TGTGCCAGCAGCCCTGGGGGGACAGGGGCCATCAATCAGCCCCAGCATTTT
CASSPGGTGAINQPQHF
>NA|TRBV7-2|NA|TRBJ2-7
TGTGCCAGCAGCTTAGATGGGGGTATCTACGAGCAGTACTTC
CASSLDGGIYEQYF
>TRBD2|TRBV2|NA|TRBJ2-3
TGTGCCAGCAGTCCCGGACTAGCGGGAACTACAGATACGCAGTATTTT
CASSPGLAGTTDTQYF
>NA|TRBV5-1|NA|TRBJ2-7
TGCGCCAGCAGCTTGACGCCCTACGAGCAGTACTTC
CASSLTPYEQYF